These T cell receptor beta chains were read from a single sample in a study of cytomegalovirus exposure and HLA in healthy donors. The assay was immunoSEQ multiplex PCR, and TCRdb's table has in-frame clones only and misses some. Here the sample spans about 190,000 clones, around 75% being singletons. The sequenced material came from PBMCs. These receptors were taken from a woman between 25 and 40 years old in good health and CMV-seronegative. Each CDR3 is given with its conserved first and last residue. Each record gives: clone size, D gene, J gene, V gene, CDR3 protein, CDR3 DNA. A D gene is named only where the DNA matches it firmly. For some rows the clone size is stated as once, few or many, or as a class when expanded; others skip it.

clone_size: NA
d_call: TRBD1
j_call: TRBJ1-1
v_call: TRBV5-4
cdr3_aa: CASSYRDRAGAFF
cdr3_nt: TGTGCCAGCAGCTACCGGGACAGGGCTGGCGCTTTCTTT

clone_size: NA
d_call: TRBD2
j_call: TRBJ2-3
v_call: TRBV5-6
cdr3_aa: CASSLAASGTDTQYF
cdr3_nt: TGTGCCAGCAGCTTGGCCGCTAGCGGGACAGATACGCAGTATTTT

clone_size: few
d_call: NA
j_call: TRBJ2-1
v_call: TRBV7-2
cdr3_aa: CASSLERSDKQFF
cdr3_nt: TGTGCCAGCAGCTTAGAGCGGTCGGATAAGCAGTTCTTC

clone_size: NA
d_call: TRBD2
j_call: TRBJ2-2
v_call: TRBV19
cdr3_aa: CASSTLAGLRLGELFF
cdr3_nt: TGTGCCAGTAGTACTTTAGCGGGATTACGTCTCGGGGAGCTGTTTTTT

clone_size: NA
d_call: TRBD1
j_call: TRBJ2-5
v_call: TRBV29-1
cdr3_aa: CSAEGTGRGETQYF
cdr3_nt: TGCAGCGCCGAAGGGACAGGGAGGGGAGAGACCCAGTACTTC

clone_size: NA
d_call: TRBD1
j_call: TRBJ2-7
v_call: TRBV7-9
cdr3_aa: CASSPRRQGNPYEQYF
cdr3_nt: TGTGCCAGCAGCCCCCGGCGACAGGGAAACCCCTACGAGCAGTACTTC

clone_size: NA
d_call: TRBD2
j_call: TRBJ2-1
v_call: TRBV2
cdr3_aa: CASSGGSSGGQFF
cdr3_nt: TGTGCCAGCAGCGGCGGGTCTAGCGGGGGCCAGTTCTTC

clone_size: NA
d_call: TRBD1
j_call: TRBJ1-2
v_call: TRBV29-1
cdr3_aa: CSVDPGQGAYGYTF
cdr3_nt: TGCAGCGTTGACCCCGGACAGGGGGCTTATGGCTACACCTTC

clone_size: NA
d_call: TRBD1
j_call: TRBJ1-4
v_call: TRBV2
cdr3_aa: CASSLDREGKLFF
cdr3_nt: TGTGCCAGCAGCTTGGACAGGGAGGGGAAACTGTTTTTT

clone_size: NA
d_call: TRBD1
j_call: TRBJ2-7
v_call: TRBV7-8
cdr3_aa: CASSLTGTGYEQYF
cdr3_nt: TGTGCCAGCAGCTTGACAGGGACGGGCTACGAGCAGTACTTC

clone_size: NA
d_call: NA
j_call: TRBJ2-7
v_call: TRBV6-1
cdr3_aa: CASSEKGLFRYEQYF
cdr3_nt: TGTGCCAGCAGTGAAAAGGGACTTTTTAGATACGAGCAGTACTTC

clone_size: NA
d_call: NA
j_call: TRBJ1-2
v_call: TRBV29-1
cdr3_aa: CSVVSGSNYGYTF
cdr3_nt: TGCAGCGTTGTCTCGGGATCCAACTATGGCTACACCTTC

clone_size: NA
d_call: TRBD2
j_call: TRBJ2-5
v_call: TRBV5-1
cdr3_aa: CASSPNQILAVKTQYF
cdr3_nt: TGCGCCAGCAGCCCAAACCAAATACTAGCGGTGAAGACCCAGTACTTC

clone_size: NA
d_call: NA
j_call: TRBJ2-2
v_call: TRBV7-6
cdr3_aa: CASSTRTGNTGELFF
cdr3_nt: TGTGCCAGCAGCACTCGGACGGGAAACACCGGGGAGCTGTTTTTT

clone_size: NA
d_call: TRBD1
j_call: TRBJ2-7
v_call: TRBV6-1
cdr3_aa: CASSKGQGVKYEQYF
cdr3_nt: TGTGCCAGCAGTAAAGGACAGGGGGTTAAGTACGAGCAGTACTTC

clone_size: NA
d_call: NA
j_call: TRBJ1-1
v_call: TRBV25-1
cdr3_aa: CASSDWGQGEAFF
cdr3_nt: TGTGCCAGCAGTGACTGGGGGCAGGGTGAAGCTTTCTTT

clone_size: NA
d_call: TRBD1
j_call: TRBJ2-7
v_call: TRBV5-1
cdr3_aa: CAGSLESTGGVYEQYF
cdr3_nt: TGCGCCGGCAGCTTGGAATCGACAGGGGGCGTGTACGAGCAGTACTTC

clone_size: few
d_call: NA
j_call: TRBJ2-2
v_call: TRBV5-1
cdr3_aa: CASSLARNTGELFF
cdr3_nt: TGCGCCAGCAGCTTGGCCAGAAACACCGGGGAGCTGTTTTTT

clone_size: NA
d_call: NA
j_call: TRBJ2-3
v_call: TRBV5-1
cdr3_aa: CASSLEGSGTDTQYF
cdr3_nt: TGCGCCAGCAGCTTGGAGGGAAGCGGGACAGATACGCAGTATTTT

clone_size: NA
d_call: NA
j_call: TRBJ1-4
v_call: TRBV6-1
cdr3_aa: CASSDPNEKLVF
cdr3_nt: TGTGCCAGCAGTGATCCTAATGAAAAACTGGTTTTT

clone_size: NA
d_call: NA
j_call: TRBJ1-3
v_call: TRBV13
cdr3_aa: CASRVYSSGNTIYF
cdr3_nt: TGTGCCAGCCGGGTCTATAGCTCTGGAAACACCATATATTTT

clone_size: NA
d_call: TRBD1
j_call: TRBJ1-5
v_call: TRBV19
cdr3_aa: CASSGRRTGGRGNQPQHF
cdr3_nt: TGTGCCAGTAGTGGCAGGCGGACAGGGGGCAGGGGCAATCAGCCCCAGCATTTT

clone_size: NA
d_call: TRBD2
j_call: TRBJ2-1
v_call: TRBV4-3
cdr3_aa: CASSRAPSGGAGEQFF
cdr3_nt: TGCGCCAGCAGCCGGGCGCCTAGCGGAGGAGCTGGTGAGCAGTTCTTC

clone_size: NA
d_call: NA
j_call: TRBJ1-2
v_call: TRBV4-3
cdr3_aa: CASSQGLRSGYTF
cdr3_nt: TGCGCCAGCAGCCAAGGTCTAAGAAGCGGCTACACCTTC

clone_size: NA
d_call: NA
j_call: TRBJ2-7
v_call: TRBV30
cdr3_aa: CAWSFKGAYEQYF
cdr3_nt: TGTGCCTGGAGTTTTAAGGGGGCCTACGAGCAGTACTTC